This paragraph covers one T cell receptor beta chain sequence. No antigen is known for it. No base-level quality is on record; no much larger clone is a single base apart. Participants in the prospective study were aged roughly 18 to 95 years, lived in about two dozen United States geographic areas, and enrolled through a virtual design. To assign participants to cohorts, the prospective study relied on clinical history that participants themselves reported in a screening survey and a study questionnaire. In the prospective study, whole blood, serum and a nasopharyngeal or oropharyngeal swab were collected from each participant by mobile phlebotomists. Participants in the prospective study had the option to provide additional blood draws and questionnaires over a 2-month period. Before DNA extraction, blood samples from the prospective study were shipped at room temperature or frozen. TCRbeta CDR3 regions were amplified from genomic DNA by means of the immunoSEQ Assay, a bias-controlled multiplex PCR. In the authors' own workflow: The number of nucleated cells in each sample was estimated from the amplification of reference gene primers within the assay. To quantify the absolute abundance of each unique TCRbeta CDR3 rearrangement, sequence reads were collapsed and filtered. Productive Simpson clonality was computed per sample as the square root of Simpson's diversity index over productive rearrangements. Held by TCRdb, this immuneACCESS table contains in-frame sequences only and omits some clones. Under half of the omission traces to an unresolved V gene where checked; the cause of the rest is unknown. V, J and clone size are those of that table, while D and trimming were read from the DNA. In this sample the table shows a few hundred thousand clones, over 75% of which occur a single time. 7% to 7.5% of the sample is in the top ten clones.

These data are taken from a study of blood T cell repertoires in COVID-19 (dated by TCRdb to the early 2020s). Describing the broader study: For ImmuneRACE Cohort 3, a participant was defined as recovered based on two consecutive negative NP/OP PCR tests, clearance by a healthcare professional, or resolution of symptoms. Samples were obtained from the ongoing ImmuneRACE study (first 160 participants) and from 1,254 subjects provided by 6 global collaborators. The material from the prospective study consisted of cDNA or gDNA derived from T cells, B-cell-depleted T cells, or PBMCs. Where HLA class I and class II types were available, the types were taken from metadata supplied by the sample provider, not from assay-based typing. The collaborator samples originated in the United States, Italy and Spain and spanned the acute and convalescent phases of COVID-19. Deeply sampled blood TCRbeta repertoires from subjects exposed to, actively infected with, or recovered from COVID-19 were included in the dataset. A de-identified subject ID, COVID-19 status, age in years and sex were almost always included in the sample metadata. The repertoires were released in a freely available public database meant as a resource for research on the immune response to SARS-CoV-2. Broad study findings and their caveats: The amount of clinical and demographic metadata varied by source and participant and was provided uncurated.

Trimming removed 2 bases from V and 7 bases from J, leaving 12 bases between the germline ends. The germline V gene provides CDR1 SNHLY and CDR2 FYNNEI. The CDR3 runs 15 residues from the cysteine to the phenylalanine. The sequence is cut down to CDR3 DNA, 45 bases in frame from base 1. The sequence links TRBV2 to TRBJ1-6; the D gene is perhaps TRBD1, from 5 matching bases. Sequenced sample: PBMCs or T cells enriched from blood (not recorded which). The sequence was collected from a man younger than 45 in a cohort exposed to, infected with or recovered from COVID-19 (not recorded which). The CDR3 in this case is CASSELGDRNSPLHF. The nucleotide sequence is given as TGTGCCAGCAGTGAATTAGGAGACAGAAATTCACCCCTCCACTTT.